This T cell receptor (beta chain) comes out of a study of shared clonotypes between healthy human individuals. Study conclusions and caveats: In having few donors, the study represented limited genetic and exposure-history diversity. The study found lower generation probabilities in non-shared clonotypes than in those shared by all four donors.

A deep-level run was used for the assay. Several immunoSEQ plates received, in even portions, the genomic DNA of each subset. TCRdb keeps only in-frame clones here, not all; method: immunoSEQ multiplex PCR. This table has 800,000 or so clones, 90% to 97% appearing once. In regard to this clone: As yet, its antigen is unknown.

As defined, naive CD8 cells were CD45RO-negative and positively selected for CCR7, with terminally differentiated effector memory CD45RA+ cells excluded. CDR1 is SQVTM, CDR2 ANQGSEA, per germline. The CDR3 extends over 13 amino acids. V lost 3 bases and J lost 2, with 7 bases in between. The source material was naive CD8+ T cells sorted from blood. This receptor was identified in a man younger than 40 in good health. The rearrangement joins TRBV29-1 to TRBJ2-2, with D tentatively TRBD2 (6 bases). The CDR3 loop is CSVEGGNTGELFF. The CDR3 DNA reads TGCAGCGTTGAGGGGGGAAACACCGGGGAGCTGTTTTTT.